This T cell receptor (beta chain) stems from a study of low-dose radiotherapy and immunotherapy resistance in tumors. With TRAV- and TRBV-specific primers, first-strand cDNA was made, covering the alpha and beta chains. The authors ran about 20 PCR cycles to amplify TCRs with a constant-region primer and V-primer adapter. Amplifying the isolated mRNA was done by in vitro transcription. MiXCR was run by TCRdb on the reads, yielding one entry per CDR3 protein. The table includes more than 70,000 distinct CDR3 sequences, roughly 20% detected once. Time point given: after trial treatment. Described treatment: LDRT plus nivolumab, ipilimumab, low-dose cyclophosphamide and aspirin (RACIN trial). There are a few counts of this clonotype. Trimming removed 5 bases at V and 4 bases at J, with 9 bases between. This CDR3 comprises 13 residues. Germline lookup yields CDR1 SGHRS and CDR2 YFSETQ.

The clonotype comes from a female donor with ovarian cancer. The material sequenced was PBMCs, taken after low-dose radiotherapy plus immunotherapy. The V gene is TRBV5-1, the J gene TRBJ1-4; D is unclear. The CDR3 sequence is CASRAAVNEKLFF. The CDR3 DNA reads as TGCGCCAGCAGAGCCGCCGTTAATGAAAAACTGTTTTTT.